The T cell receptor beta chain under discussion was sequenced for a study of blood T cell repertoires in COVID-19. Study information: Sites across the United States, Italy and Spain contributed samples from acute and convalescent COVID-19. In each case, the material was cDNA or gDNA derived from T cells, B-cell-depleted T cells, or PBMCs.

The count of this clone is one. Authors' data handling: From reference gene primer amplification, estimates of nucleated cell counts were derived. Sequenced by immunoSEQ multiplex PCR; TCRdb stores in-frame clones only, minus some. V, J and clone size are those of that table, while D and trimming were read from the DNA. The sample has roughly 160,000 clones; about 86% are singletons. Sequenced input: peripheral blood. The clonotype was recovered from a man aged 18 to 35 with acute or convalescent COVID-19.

The CDR3 spells CASSPLQDNEQYF. In nucleotides, the CDR3 is TGTGCCAGCAGCCCACTACAGGATAACGAGCAGTACTTC. The chain is built from TRBV5-8 and TRBJ2-7; D might be TRBD1 (5 bases). The CDR3 runs 13 residues. With 4 bases removed from V and 5 bases from J, the gap between germline ends came to 13 bases. The V gene's germline CDR1 is SGHTS and CDR2 YDEGEE.